This T cell receptor (beta chain) was captured by sequencing in a study of blood T cell repertoires in COVID-19. About the research overall: From the United States, Italy and Spain came samples of acute and convalescent COVID-19. Sample material is recorded as cDNA or gDNA derived from T cells, B-cell-depleted T cells, or PBMCs.

Participant age was roughly 18 to 100 years, and participants resided in 24 US areas. As handled by the study authors: Amplification of reference gene primers was used by the study to estimate nucleated cell counts. Clones were sequenced by immunoSEQ multiplex PCR, and TCRdb holds only the in-frame ones, with some missing. The V and J calls and clone size come from that table; D and trimming were worked out from the DNA. This table holds about 250,000 clones, around 87% found once. The CDR3 covers 17 residues. With 5 bases clipped from V and 2 bases from J, the junction kept 14 bases outside the gene matches. Per the germline V gene, CDR1 is LGHDT and CDR2 is YNNKEL (reference sequence).

The rearrangement joins TRBV3-1 (or the pseudogene TRBV3-2) to TRBJ2-5; the match to TRBD2 covers 7 bases. The sequencing input was PBMCs or T cells enriched from blood (not recorded which). The receptor comes from a woman aged 25 to 39 with acute COVID-19. Here the CDR3 DNA reads TGTGCCAGCAGCTCTCTGGCTAGCGGAGCTAGGCAAGAGACCCAGTACTTC. This codes for CASSSLASGARQETQYF.